These 20 T cell receptor beta chains were sequenced from one sample in a study of cytomegalovirus exposure and HLA in healthy donors. Researchers ran the PCR with 60 Vbeta and 13 Jbeta primers. TCRdb's copy holds only in-frame clones and misses some; the assay was immunoSEQ multiplex PCR. The table has fewer than 110,000 clones, approximately 79% seen once; the top ten hold 14%. Sample: PBMCs. These receptors were collected from a woman aged 40 to 50 in good health and CMV-seropositive.

This clone was counted only a few times. This chain uses TRBV11-2 with TRBJ1-1, with D uncertain. CDR1 is SGHAT, CDR2 FQNNGV, per germline. The CDR3 extends over 16 amino acids. The V end lost 1 base, the J end lost 2 bases, and 14 bases lay between the germline ends. The DNA of the CDR3 is TGTGCCAGCAGCTTAGTAAGTGCAGTATTTAACACTGAAGCTTTCTTT. It translates to CASSLVSAVFNTEAFF.

This chain links TRBV9 with TRBJ2-6; 7 bases align to TRBD1. CDR1 is SGDLS, CDR2 YYNGEE, per germline. The CDR3 sequence is 18 residues long. V shed 4 bases and J 4 bases; nucleotides not matched to a gene: 14. The CDR3 coding sequence is TGTGCCAGCAGCTCCCGGACAGGAGCAGCGCCCGGGGCCAACGTCCTGACTTTC. Translated, it gives CASSSRTGAAPGANVLTF.

This sequence joins TRBV5-5 and TRBJ1-5; TRBD1 matches at 8 bases. The CDR3 has 14 residues. Germline V CDR1 and CDR2: SGHKS, YYEKEE (reference sequence). Trimming removed 5 bases from V and 6 bases from J; junction bases left unmatched: 7. The CDR3 bases are TGTGCCAGCAGTTCAGACAGGGGTTTTCAGCCCCAGCATTTT. Amino acids: CASSSDRGFQPQHF.

Only one count was recorded for this clone. One junction end disagrees with the germline gene, perhaps due to a read error. The CDR3 sequence: CAGSSPGGRETQYF. The CDR3 DNA reads as TGTGCCGGCAGCTCCCCGGGGGGGCGAGAGACCCAGTACTTC. The chain uses TRBV7-2 and TRBJ2-5; the match to TRBD2 covers 8 bases. This CDR3 is built from 14 residues. Germline assignment: CDR1 SGHTA and CDR2 FQGNSA. The full variable domain, its missing parts supplied by reference TRBV7-2 and TRBJ2-5, is GAGVSQSPSNKVTEKGKDVELRCDPISGHTALYWYRQSLGQGLEFLIYFQGNSAPDKSGLPSDRFSAERTGGSVSTLTIQRTQQEDSAVYLCAGSSPGGRETQYFGPGTRLLVL.

The chain couples TRBV18 to TRBJ1-2, with D unclear. The CDR3 totals 15 residues. Germline-derived CDR1 and CDR2 are KGHSH and LQKENI. Deletions cut 5 bases from V and 6 bases from J, with 19 bases between. CDR3 nucleotides: TGTGCCAGCTCAAGAACCGAGGGTTTGGGAGATGGCTACACCTTC. Encoded protein: CASSRTEGLGDGYTF.

This chain connects TRBV30 to TRBJ2-7, with D uncertain. V was pared by 4 bases and J by 2 bases, with 12 bases between. The CDR3 sequence is 13 residues long. The germline CDR1 and CDR2 sequences are GTSNPN and SVGIG (reference sequence). Here the CDR3 reads CAWTPLKPYEQYF. As DNA, the CDR3 is TGTGCCTGGACACCACTCAAGCCCTACGAGCAGTACTTC.

The chain recombines TRBV5-1 with TRBJ2-2; TRBD1 agrees at 8 bases. The CDR3 covers 14 residues. In germline, CDR1 is SGHRS, CDR2 YFSETQ. With V trimmed by 4 bases and J by 8 bases, 7 bases remained unmatched. Written as DNA, the CDR3 is TGCGCCAGCAGCCCAGGACAGGGCGGGGGGGAGCTGTTTTTT. This codes for CASSPGQGGGELFF.

V is TRBV7-2 and J is TRBJ2-7; 8 bases match TRBD1. Unmatched junction bases numbered 6, after V lost 2 bases and J lost 6 bases. This CDR3 spans 14 amino acids. Germline loops: CDR1 SGHTA, CDR2 FQGNSA. The DNA for the CDR3 is TGTGCCAGCAGCTTATACCAGGGGGCGGGCGAGCAGTACTTC. Protein sequence: CASSLYQGAGEQYF.

This chain links TRBV4-1 with TRBJ2-7, with D maybe TRBD1 (6 bases). Trimming stripped 3 bases from V and 3 bases from J, with 15 bases between. CDR1 is MGHRA and CDR2 is YSYEKL in the germline V gene. The CDR3 covers 15 residues. The CDR3 nucleotides are TGCGCCAGCAGCCAGAACCAGGGGATCTACTACGAGCAGTACTTC. Protein product: CASSQNQGIYYEQYF.

This chain joins TRBV6-1 and TRBJ1-2; a possible D gene is TRBD1 (5 bases). V dropped 6 bases and J dropped 5 bases, with 7 bases sitting between them. Germline CDR1 and CDR2: MNHNS and SASEGT. This CDR3 has 11 residues. CDR3 loop: CASSDSYGYTF. CDR3 DNA: TGTGCCAGCAGCGACAGTTATGGCTACACCTTC.

This chain uses TRBV7-9 with TRBJ1-1, with TRBD1 identical over 8 bases. CDR1 and CDR2 (germline): SEHNR, FQNEAQ (reference sequence). This CDR3 has 14 amino acids. V lost 4 bases, J lost 0 bases, and 1 base stayed unmatched. CDR3 in amino acids: CASSWGQVNTEAFF. The CDR3 DNA reads TGTGCCAGCAGCTGGGGACAGGTGAACACTGAAGCTTTCTTT.

There are a few counts of this clone. The chain is built from TRBV15 and TRBJ1-1; D is unclear. This CDR3 spans 15 amino acids. Trimming cost V 5 bases and J 5 bases, with 18 bases left between them. Germline CDR1 reads LNHNV; CDR2 reads YYDKDF (reference sequence). CDR3 in amino acids: CATSLPASGGTEAFF. CDR3 coding DNA: TGTGCCACCAGCCTCCCTGCATCGGGAGGTACTGAAGCTTTCTTT.

J is TRBJ2-5 and V is TRBV7-7, with 9 bases aligning to TRBD1. The V gene's germline CDR1 is SSHAT and CDR2 FNYEAQ (reference sequence). The CDR3 is made up of 15 amino acids. DNA for the CDR3: TGTGCTAGCGGTTCCGGGACAGGGTCTGCAGAGACCCAGTACTTC. Residues: CASGSGTGSAETQYF.

The genes are TRBV6-5 and TRBJ2-5; 7 bases align to TRBD1. The CDR3 spans 12 residues. V lost 6 bases and J lost 5; bases outside the gene matches: 3. Germline CDR1 is MNHEY and CDR2 is SVGAGI. CDR3: CASRTGAETQYF. The CDR3 region has the DNA TGTGCCAGCAGAACAGGGGCGGAGACCCAGTACTTC.

This clone was picked up one time. V usage is TRBV2 and J usage is TRBJ1-5; 7 bases are a match to TRBD1. The V gene end was trimmed by 7 bases and the J gene end by 3 bases; junction bases not matched to a gene: 6. Germline lookup yields CDR1 SNHLY and CDR2 FYNNEI. The CDR3 contains 14 residues. The CDR3 DNA sequence: TGTGCCAGCACGGTGGGACAGTCCAATCAGCCCCAGCATTTT. Translating gives CASTVGQSNQPQHF.

J is TRBJ1-4 and V is TRBV6-1; possible D gene TRBD1, 6 bases. V lost 8 bases to trimming and J lost 4 bases, with 11 bases between them. Germline V CDR1 and CDR2: MNHNS, SASEGT. The CDR3 sequence is 13 residues long. The CDR3 loop is CASGTRGNEKLFF. CDR3 bases: TGTGCCAGCGGGACACGGGGTAATGAAAAACTGTTTTTT.

The chain employs TRBV19 and TRBJ2-5; 11 nucleotides line up with TRBD2. Per germline, CDR1 LNHDA and CDR2 SQIVND (reference sequence). This CDR3 spans 16 amino acids. With 4 bases clipped from V and 2 bases from J, the junction kept 6 bases outside the gene matches. The CDR3 here is CASSTPLAGAQETQYF. The CDR3 bases are TGTGCCAGTAGTACACCACTAGCGGGGGCACAAGAGACCCAGTACTTC.

The rearrangement links TRBV5-1 to TRBJ1-2; no clear D gene. Germline V gene lookup returns CDR1 SGHRS and CDR2 YFSETQ. CDR3 length: 14 amino acids. V dropped 4 bases and J dropped 4 bases, with 14 bases sitting between them. The CDR3 coding sequence is TGCGCCAGCAGCAGCGGGGATGGTCGCTATGGCTACACCTTC. Translation gives CASSSGDGRYGYTF.

V gene TRBV6-5 combines with J gene TRBJ1-6; the D is unclear. V lost 0 bases and J lost 6, with 12 bases in between. CDR3 length: 16 amino acids. Germline values: CDR1 MNHEY, CDR2 SVGAGI. This chain's CDR3 is CASSYSFGEFNSPLHF. CDR3 DNA: TGTGCCAGCAGTTACTCTTTTGGGGAGTTTAATTCACCCCTCCACTTT.

The rearrangement joins TRBV5-1 to TRBJ1-1, with 7 positions matching TRBD1. After removal of 4 bases from V and 3 bases from J, the junction contained 6 bases not matched to a gene. The V gene's germline CDR1 is SGHRS and CDR2 YFSETQ. This CDR3 is 14 amino acids long. The CDR3 DNA follows: TGCGCCAGCAGCCCACGAACAGGGGACACTGAAGCTTTCTTT. Translation gives CASSPRTGDTEAFF.